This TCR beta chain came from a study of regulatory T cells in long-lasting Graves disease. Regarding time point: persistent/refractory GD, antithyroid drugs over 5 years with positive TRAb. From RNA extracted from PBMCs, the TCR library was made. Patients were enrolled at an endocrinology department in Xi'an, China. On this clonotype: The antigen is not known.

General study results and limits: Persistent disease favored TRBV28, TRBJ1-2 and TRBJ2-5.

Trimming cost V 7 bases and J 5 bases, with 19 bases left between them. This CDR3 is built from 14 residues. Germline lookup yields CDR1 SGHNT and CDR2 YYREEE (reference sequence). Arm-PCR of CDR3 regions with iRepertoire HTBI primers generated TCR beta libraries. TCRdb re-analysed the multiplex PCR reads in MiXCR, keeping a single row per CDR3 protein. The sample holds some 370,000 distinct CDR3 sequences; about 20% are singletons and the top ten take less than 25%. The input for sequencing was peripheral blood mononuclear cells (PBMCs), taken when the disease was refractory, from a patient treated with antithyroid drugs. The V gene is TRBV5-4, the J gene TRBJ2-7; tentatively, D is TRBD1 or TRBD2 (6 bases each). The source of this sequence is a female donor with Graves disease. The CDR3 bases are TGTGCCAGCTCGGGGTATCGGGGGCACGACGAGCAGTACTTC. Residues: CASSGYRGHDEQYF.